Listed here are 3 T cell receptor beta chains from one sample, sequenced in a study of OX40 agonist ivuxolimab in advanced cancers. TCRdb's table, derived via immunoSEQ multiplex PCR, lists solely in-frame clones and lacks some. This sample has 85,000 to 120,000 clones, with about nine tenths found just once. Material: CD4+ or CD8+ T cells sorted from blood, obtained in a trial of the OX40 agonist ivuxolimab. These receptors were collected from an adult with an advanced solid tumor such as melanoma, head and neck, liver or kidney cancer.

The CDR3 DNA reads as TGCAGCGTTGGGGACAGCTGGGACAGCTGGGGGTACGAGCAGTACTTC. As protein: CSVGDSWDSWGYEQYF. This chain joins TRBV29-1 and TRBJ2-7; 7 bases are a match to TRBD1. Per the germline V gene, CDR1 is SQVTM and CDR2 is ANQGSEA. The CDR3 totals 16 residues. Trimming took 4 bases from V and 4 from J; bases not matched to a gene: 16.

CDR3 nucleotide sequence: TGTGCCAGCAGCTTAGGGGAGGCTTCGGGTCAGCCCCAGCATTTT. This translates into CASSLGEASGQPQHF. The chain combines TRBV7-9 with TRBJ1-5; D not resolved. Germline CDR1 SEHNR, CDR2 FQNEAQ (reference sequence). The CDR3 loop spans 15 amino acids. V dropped 1 base and J dropped 6 bases, with 13 bases sitting between them.

This sequence joins TRBV28 and TRBJ2-7; maybe TRBD1 (5 bases). V was trimmed by 8 bases and J by 3 bases, leaving 11 bases between them. Germline V gene sequence: CDR1 MDHEN, CDR2 SYDVKM. The CDR3 covers 12 residues. The DNA for the CDR3 is TGTGCCAGCTCGGCAGGGCGCTACGAGCAGTACTTC. This sequence encodes CASSAGRYEQYF.